This paragraph reports one TCR beta chain. Its antigen is currently unknown. All donors participated as healthy donors of bone marrow. PCR was performed using 60 Vbeta and 13 Jbeta primers. Data came from immunoSEQ multiplex PCR; TCRdb stores just in-frame clones and leaves some out. The sample lists 200,000 or so clones; 78% were seen once. The data were obtained in a study of cytomegalovirus exposure and HLA in healthy donors. Study findings and constraints: Sequencing depth roughly uniform across donors was assumed in presence/absence analyses. Association with HLA alleles at 0.05 false discovery rate was found for around 15,000 TCR beta sequences in a later analysis.

Germline loops: CDR1 ENHRY, CDR2 SYGVKD. V shed 0 bases and J 6 bases; nucleotides not matched to a gene: 9. The CDR3 totals 17 residues. This chain uses TRBV10-3 with TRBJ2-1; TRBD2 agrees at 9 bases. The clonotype originates from a woman in her twenties or thirties in good health and CMV-seropositive. What was sequenced was PBMCs. CDR3 protein: CAISESSASGDSNEQFF. The CDR3 coding sequence is TGTGCCATCAGTGAGTCGAGCGCTAGCGGGGACAGCAATGAGCAGTTCTTC.